One TCR beta chain is described in this entry. RNA transcripts gave rise to amplified TCR beta CDR3 regions. Initially, a first-round RT-PCR of the TCR CDR3 employed the HTBI primer set. One entry per CDR3 protein results from TCRdb running MiXCR on the multiplex PCR reads. The sample holds about 580,000 distinct CDR3 sequences, around 45% seen once. The sample belongs to a study of T cells in Graves' hyperthyroidism and ophthalmopathy. The CDR3 has 14 residues. CDR1 is MNHEY, CDR2 SMNVEV, per germline (reference sequence). Trimming left V 4 bases short and J 6 bases short, with 13 bases between. Sequenced: peripheral blood or thyroid tissue (not recorded which). The chain links TRBV27 to TRBJ1-5; D may be TRBD1 (6 bases). The TCR sequence derives from a woman between 18 and 29 years old with Graves' hyperthyroidism. The CDR3 DNA sequence: TGTGCCAGCAGTTCCGGGGGCCAAGGTCAGCCCCAGCATTTT. Its protein is CASSSGGQGQPQHF.